The clone carrying this T cell receptor beta chain was picked up a small number of times. The antigen remains undetermined. The sample originates from a study of identical twins. Study results and caveats: Models underestimated how often monozygotic twins shared out-of-frame TCR alpha.

TCRdb redid the calling of the 5' RACE reads with MiXCR, one entry per CDR3 protein. The repertoire holds around 490,000 distinct CDR3 sequences, around an eighth seen once, with around 0.98% in the top ten. These data also formed part of another study, on yellow fever vaccine responses in identical twins.

The sequencing sample was made of CD4+ T cells sorted from blood. This TCR was recovered from a woman between 18 and 29 years old in good health.

The CDR3 sequence is CASSSIQGRDGYTF. The CDR3 DNA reads TGTGCCAGCAGCTCAATACAGGGTAGGGATGGCTACACCTTC. The chain couples TRBV7-9 to TRBJ1-2; D possibly corresponds to TRBD1 (6 bases). Trimming pared 4 bases from V and 6 bases from J, leaving 15 bases between. The CDR3 is 14 residues long. Germline loops: CDR1 SEHNR, CDR2 FQNEAQ (reference sequence).